The rows below give T cell receptor beta chains drawn from one sample of a study of cytomegalovirus exposure and HLA in healthy donors. Data came from immunoSEQ multiplex PCR; TCRdb stores just in-frame clones and leaves some out. The data contain 150,000 to 200,000 clones, roughly 96% of them seen just once; the ten biggest clones take up about 0.89%. Material for sequencing was PBMCs. Source of these receptors: a woman aged 18-29 years in good health and CMV-seronegative. Each CDR3 is given with its conserved first and last residue. Each record gives: CDR3 length, V gene, J gene, CDR3 protein.

cdr3_length: 16
v_call: TRBV11-2
j_call: TRBJ2-1
cdr3_aa: CASSRTSGGSYNEQFF

cdr3_length: 17
v_call: TRBV4-1
j_call: TRBJ2-3
cdr3_aa: CASSQERSRINTDTQYF

cdr3_length: 16
v_call: TRBV21-1
j_call: TRBJ1-5
cdr3_aa: CASSNRRGRVDQPQHF

cdr3_length: 14
v_call: TRBV10-3
j_call: TRBJ2-1
cdr3_aa: CASWDRGSYNEQFF

cdr3_length: 15
v_call: TRBV5-4
j_call: TRBJ1-1
cdr3_aa: CASSRLTASNTEAFF

cdr3_length: 14
v_call: TRBV5-8
j_call: TRBJ2-7
cdr3_aa: CASSLGQGKYEQYF

cdr3_length: 14
v_call: TRBV7-2
j_call: TRBJ2-1
cdr3_aa: CALKAGGRGNEQFF

cdr3_length: 13
v_call: TRBV7-3
j_call: TRBJ2-5
cdr3_aa: CASSLTYRETQYF

cdr3_length: 13
v_call: TRBV7-9
j_call: TRBJ2-7
cdr3_aa: CASSLDDSYEQYF

cdr3_length: 15
v_call: TRBV27
j_call: TRBJ2-5
cdr3_aa: CASSSILRGAGTQYF

cdr3_length: 15
v_call: TRBV11-3
j_call: TRBJ1-1
cdr3_aa: CASSLGVGSRTEAFF

cdr3_length: 13
v_call: TRBV9
j_call: TRBJ2-7
cdr3_aa: CASSPTTGSEQYF

cdr3_length: 17
v_call: TRBV11-3
j_call: TRBJ2-2
cdr3_aa: CASSLRMGLPNTGELFF

cdr3_length: 16
v_call: TRBV7-8
j_call: TRBJ2-1
cdr3_aa: CASSLGGTPLYNEQFF

cdr3_length: 16
v_call: TRBV4-3
j_call: TRBJ2-1
cdr3_aa: CASSQEARVGNNEQFF

cdr3_length: 16
v_call: TRBV4-3
j_call: TRBJ1-2
cdr3_aa: CASSQEPGIFNYGYTF